The rows below give T cell receptor beta chains drawn from one sample of a study of T cells after posttransplantation cyclophosphamide. Assay: immunoSEQ multiplex PCR; the TCRdb copy retains only in-frame clones and omits some. The sample yields 10,000 to 13,000 clones, approximately 95% seen once. The specimen was naive CD8+ T cells sorted from PBMCs. All receptors come from a man aged 30 to 39 in good health and a related stem cell transplant donor. CDR3s include the opening cysteine and the closing phenylalanine or tryptophan. D genes are given only for firm matches. Rows give clone size only sometimes, using once, few, many, or a class for an expanded clone.

D gene	V gene	clone size	J gene	CDR3 protein	CDR3 DNA
TRBD2	TRBV4-3	once	TRBJ2-3	CASSQDPRGESTDTQYF	TGCGCCAGCAGCCAAGATCCGCGGGGGGAAAGCACAGATACGCAGTATTTT
.	TRBV13	.	TRBJ2-3	CASSHTDTQYF	TGTGCCAGCAGCCACACAGATACGCAGTATTTT
TRBD1	TRBV10-2	.	TRBJ1-5	CASSESRRGTSNQPQHF	TGCGCCAGCAGTGAGTCTCGCAGGGGGACTAGCAATCAGCCCCAGCATTTT
.	TRBV6-1	.	TRBJ2-7	CASSEGQKYEQYF	TGTGCCAGCAGTGAGGGCCAGAAATACGAGCAGTACTTC
.	TRBV2	.	TRBJ1-2	CASNAGDGYTF	TGTGCCAGCAATGCAGGGGACGGCTACACCTTC
TRBD1	TRBV9	.	TRBJ2-5	CASSVTGGYQETQYF	TGTGCCAGCAGCGTTACAGGGGGTTACCAAGAGACCCAGTACTTC
TRBD2	TRBV10-2	.	TRBJ2-1	CASSYLAGAYNEQFF	TGCGCCAGCAGTTATTTGGCGGGGGCCTACAATGAGCAGTTCTTC
TRBD2	TRBV19	once	TRBJ2-1	CASSIIQRGPHYNEQFF	TGTGCCAGTAGTATTATCCAGCGGGGGCCTCACTACAATGAGCAGTTCTTC
.	TRBV6-1	.	TRBJ2-7	CASSEAGGPYEQYF	TGTGCCAGCAGTGAAGCGGGGGGGCCCTACGAGCAGTACTTC
.	TRBV5-6	once	TRBJ2-7	CASSLGAPPHEQYF	TGTGCCAGCAGCTTAGGGGCCCCACCCCACGAGCAGTACTTC
.	TRBV6-5	.	TRBJ2-7	CASSYSDSGTYEQYF	TGTGCCAGCAGTTACTCAGACAGTGGTACCTACGAGCAGTACTTC
TRBD2	TRBV29-1	.	TRBJ2-3	CSVDATGPREGRGGLGTDTQYF	TGCAGCGTTGACGCTACTGGCCCCAGGGAGGGACGGGGGGGCTTGGGCACAGATACGCAGTATTTT
TRBD1	TRBV2	.	TRBJ1-4	CASLQGMGEKLFF	TGTGCCAGTTTACAGGGGATGGGGGAAAAACTGTTTTTT
.	TRBV9	.	TRBJ2-2	CASSPRGETNTGELFF	TGTGCCAGCAGCCCGAGAGGAGAGACGAACACCGGGGAGCTGTTTTTT
.	TRBV7-2	.	TRBJ2-7	CASSPYAAYEQYF	TGTGCCAGCAGCCCATACGCGGCTTACGAGCAGTACTTC
.	TRBV27	.	TRBJ2-5	CASSIHSQETQYF	TGTGCCAGCAGTATTCACAGTCAAGAGACCCAGTACTTC
TRBD1	TRBV28	.	TRBJ1-5	CASSPRQGSNQPQHF	TGTGCCAGCAGCCCTAGACAGGGTAGCAATCAGCCCCAGCATTTT
TRBD2	TRBV27	.	TRBJ2-1	CASSSGTSVYNEQFF	TGTGCCAGCAGTTCCGGGACTAGCGTTTACAATGAGCAGTTCTTC
TRBD1	TRBV5-1	.	TRBJ1-5	CASSSTGGGQPQHF	TGCGCCAGCAGCTCTACAGGGGGCGGTCAGCCCCAGCATTTT
TRBD1	TRBV13	.	TRBJ2-7	CASSLGQGVHEQYF	TGTGCCAGCAGCTTAGGACAGGGGGTCCACGAGCAGTACTTC
TRBD1	TRBV6-5	.	TRBJ2-5	CASTRTGMEETQYF	TGTGCCAGCACTCGGACAGGGATGGAGGAGACCCAGTACTTC
.	TRBV19	.	TRBJ2-2	CASSMSRVGTGELFF	TGTGCCAGTAGTATGAGCAGGGTCGGCACCGGGGAGCTGTTTTTT
TRBD2	TRBV7-9	.	TRBJ2-1	CASSPSGGAYNEQFF	TGTGCCAGCAGCCCTAGCGGGGGGGCCTACAATGAGCAGTTCTTC
TRBD2	TRBV11-2	once	TRBJ2-1	CASSARTSGGNNEQFF	TGTGCCAGCAGTGCTAGGACTAGCGGGGGGAACAATGAGCAGTTCTTC
.	TRBV7-9	.	TRBJ1-1	CASSLGGGTEAFF	TGTGCCAGCAGCTTAGGGGGGGGCACTGAAGCTTTCTTT
.	TRBV7-9	once	TRBJ2-3	CASSLQSSTDTQYF	TGTGCCAGCAGCTTACAATCCAGCACAGATACGCAGTATTTT
TRBD1	TRBV7-9	.	TRBJ1-3	CASSSVQGAVGNTIYF	TGTGCCAGCAGTTCTGTACAGGGGGCCGTCGGAAACACCATATATTTT
.	TRBV5-4	.	TRBJ2-2	CASSRVQGDTGELFF	TGTGCCAGCAGCCGGGTACAGGGCGACACCGGGGAGCTGTTTTTT
.	TRBV9	.	TRBJ2-5	CASSVGDFQETQYF	TGTGCCAGCAGCGTAGGAGACTTCCAAGAGACCCAGTACTTC
TRBD1	TRBV27	.	TRBJ1-6	CASSLGTQGTSPLHF	TGTGCCAGCAGTTTGGGGACACAGGGGACTTCACCCCTCCACTTT
TRBD1	TRBV10-2	.	TRBJ2-7	CASRPGTGIEQYF	TGCGCCAGCAGACCCGGGACAGGGATCGAGCAGTACTTC
.	TRBV13	.	TRBJ2-5	CASSLGRQETQYF	TGTGCCAGCAGCTTAGGCCGCCAAGAGACCCAGTACTTC
.	TRBV5-5	.	TRBJ2-7	CASSLFGGPYEQYF	TGTGCCAGCAGCTTGTTTGGGGGCCCCTACGAGCAGTACTTC
.	TRBV5-4	.	TRBJ1-6	CASSREGDNSPLHF	TGTGCCAGCAGCAGGGAAGGGGATAATTCACCCCTCCACTTT
TRBD1	TRBV6-5	.	TRBJ1-2	CASSYGTGTNYGYTF	TGTGCCAGCAGTTACGGGACAGGGACTAACTATGGCTACACCTTC
TRBD2	TRBV5-1	.	TRBJ2-3	CASSLDPSSGGTDTQYF	TGCGCCAGCAGCTTGGATCCGAGTAGCGGGGGCACAGATACGCAGTATTTT
.	TRBV5-6	.	TRBJ1-5	CASSLLPGDNQPQHF	TGTGCCAGCAGCTTGCTCCCAGGGGATAATCAGCCCCAGCATTTT
.	TRBV5-6	.	TRBJ2-7	CASSLTGISYEQYF	TGTGCCAGCAGCTTAACAGGGATCTCCTACGAGCAGTACTTC
TRBD1	TRBV7-2	.	TRBJ2-1	CASSRGQGNEQFF	TGTGCCAGCAGCCGGGGACAGGGGAATGAGCAGTTCTTC
.	TRBV5-4	.	TRBJ2-7	CASSSTYEQYF	TGTGCCAGCAGCTCCACCTACGAGCAGTACTTC
.	TRBV11-2	.	TRBJ2-2	CASSRGWDGELFF	TGTGCCAGCAGCCGCGGGTGGGACGGGGAGCTGTTTTTT
TRBD1	TRBV5-1	.	TRBJ2-7	CASSMGQGSLYEQYF	TGCGCCAGCAGCATGGGACAGGGAAGTCTCTACGAGCAGTACTTC
TRBD2	TRBV13	once	TRBJ2-2	CASSAGGDTGELFF	TGTGCCAGCAGCGCGGGGGGCGACACCGGGGAGCTGTTTTTT
.	TRBV7-9	.	TRBJ1-5	CASSPLGGTLDQPQHF	TGTGCCAGCAGCCCCCTCGGAGGCACCTTAGACCAGCCCCAGCATTTT
.	TRBV27	.	TRBJ1-2	CASSLLAGQDGYTF	TGTGCCAGCAGTTTACTGGCAGGGCAGGATGGCTACACCTTC
TRBD1	TRBV7-8	.	TRBJ2-2	CASSVDRGGTGELFF	TGTGCCAGCAGCGTCGACAGGGGAGGAACCGGGGAGCTGTTTTTT
TRBD1	TRBV28	.	TRBJ1-2	CASSLGRGLYTF	TGTGCCAGCAGTTTGGGCAGGGGGCTCTACACCTTC